The sequence of this TCR beta chain was determined in a study of cytomegalovirus exposure and HLA in healthy donors. Overall study context: Genetic ancestry analysis placed around four fifths of the 400 or so donors that were genotyped in the Caucasian-associated cluster.

Points on this clone: Its antigen is still unknown.

PCR used 60 Vbeta primers and 13 Jbeta primers. Libraries were prepared by immunoSEQ multiplex PCR; TCRdb keeps only in-frame clonotypes and omits some of them. The sample carries 160,000 or so clones, almost 80% recorded once. Study-wide results and limits: The study listed roughly 160 cytomegalovirus-associated TCR beta chains. Most TCR beta V segments were productive about 90% or about 30% of the time in an earlier analysis. In a later analysis, TCR beta V- and J-gene trimming showed a link to a missense DCLRE1C variant.

Germline V gene sequence: CDR1 LGHNA, CDR2 YSLEER. The CDR3 is 21 amino acids. The junction had 10 bases not matched to a gene; V was cut back by 0 bases and J by 0 bases. The genes are TRBV4-3 and TRBJ2-3; 15 bases align to TRBD2. The sample consisted of PBMCs. This receptor was taken from a male donor in good health and CMV-seronegative. The CDR3 bases are TGCGCCAGCAGCCAAGATCGAGGGACTAGCGGGGGGTTATCTAGCACAGATACGCAGTATTTT. Protein: CASSQDRGTSGGLSSTDTQYF.